Below, 31 T cell receptor beta chains from the same sample are listed, as sequenced in a study of CD8+CD57+ T cells in acquired aplastic anemia. The template for TCR beta VDJ and CDR3 sequence profiling was genomic DNA. TCRdb re-called the reads through MiXCR, storing one row per CDR3 protein. The data show approximately 99,000 distinct CDR3 sequences, around 53% seen once. Material: sorted CD4+, CD8+, or CD8+CD57+ T cells (not recorded which) from PBMCs. The source is a human donor in good health, serving as a control.

The chain recombines TRBV7-9 with TRBJ2-5; D gene unclear. The germline V gene has CDR1 SEHNR and CDR2 FQNEAQ (reference sequence). This CDR3 has 15 residues. Deletions cut 5 bases from V and 2 bases from J, with 15 bases between. CDR3 nucleotides: TGTGCCAGCAGCCCCCAAAGAATCGGACAAGAGACCCAGTACTTC. This encodes CASSPQRIGQETQYF.

This clonotype was picked up a small number of times. The rearrangement joins TRBV7-9 to TRBJ1-6; the D gene is possibly TRBD1 (6 bases). The germline V gene encodes CDR1 SEHNR and CDR2 FQNEAQ (reference sequence). The CDR3 is 15 residues long. Trimming left V 4 bases short and J 11 bases short, with 18 bases between. The CDR3 here is CASSSKLQGKAPLHF. The CDR3 DNA sequence: TGTGCCAGCAGCTCAAAGCTCCAGGGGAAAGCACCCCTCCACTTT.

In this sample, this clonotype turned up many times. This chain uses TRBV28 with TRBJ1-5, with D perhaps matching TRBD1 (5 bases). Trimming shortened V by 2 bases and J by 5 bases, and 16 bases separated the two germline ends. The germline CDR1 and CDR2 sequences are MDHEN and SYDVKM. The CDR3 has 16 residues. CDR3 DNA: TGTGCCAGCAGTTTACATGCCGGGACTACGTATCAGCCCCAGCATTTT. It encodes CASSLHAGTTYQPQHF.

The count of this clonotype is one. The chain joins TRBV19 to TRBJ2-5; a weak D match, TRBD1 (7 bases). The CDR3 consists of 14 residues. V was cut by 3 bases and J by 5 bases, with 13 bases left in between. Germline values: CDR1 LNHDA, CDR2 SQIVND (reference sequence). CDR3 DNA: TGTGCCAGTAGTATGGCGCAGGGGGGCGAGACCCAGTACTTC. It is translated as CASSMAQGGETQYF.

This clonotype was seen at least ten times. The CDR3 loop is CASSFRGVGETQYF. As DNA, the CDR3 is TGTGCCAGCAGTTTTCGGGGGGTAGGGGAGACCCAGTACTTC. The chain uses TRBV12-3 or TRBV12-4 and TRBJ2-5; 7 bases match TRBD2. The junction had 6 bases not matched to a gene; V was cut back by 3 bases and J by 5 bases. The CDR3 runs 14 residues.

V usage is TRBV5-6 and J usage is TRBJ2-7; 10 nucleotides match TRBD1. The CDR3 loop spans 13 amino acids. V lost 5 bases and J lost 3; bases outside the gene matches: 2. Per germline, CDR1 SGHDT and CDR2 YYEEEE. CDR3 residues: CASRDRGSYEQYF. CDR3 nucleotides: TGTGCCAGCAGGGACAGGGGGAGCTACGAGCAGTACTTC. Together with reference TRBV5-6 and TRBJ2-7, the CDR3 gives the full variable domain: DAGVTQSPTHLIKTRGQQVTLRCSPKSGHDTVSWYQQALGQGPQFIFQYYEEEERQRGNFPDRFSGHQFPNYSSELNVNALLLGDSALYLCASRDRGSYEQYFGPGTRLTVT.

CDR3: CASSLKGNYGYTF. CDR3 nucleotides: TGTGCCAGCAGTCTTAAAGGGAACTATGGCTACACCTTC. The chain uses TRBV7-9 and TRBJ1-2; D uncertain. The germline CDR1 and CDR2 sequences are SEHNR and FQNEAQ (reference sequence). Between the trimmed V and J ends, which lost 6 bases and 2 bases, there was a span of 10 bases. This CDR3 has 13 residues. The whole variable domain, filled in from reference TRBV7-9 and TRBJ1-2, reads DTGVSQNPRHKITKRGQNVTFRCDPISEHNRLYWYRQTLGQGPEFLTYFQNEAQLEKSRLLSDRFSAERPKGSFSTLEIQRTEQGDSAMYLCASSLKGNYGYTFGSGTRLTVV.

At least ten counts were recorded for this clonotype. The gene calls are TRBV5-4 and TRBJ1-5; TRBD1 might be the D (6 bases). V dropped 4 bases and J dropped 4 bases, with 9 bases sitting between them. Germline V gene lookup returns CDR1 SGHNT and CDR2 YYREEE (reference sequence). The length of the CDR3 is 13 residues. The CDR3 is CASSTGPNQPQHF. The CDR3 DNA reads as TGTGCCAGCAGCACAGGGCCTAATCAGCCCCAGCATTTT.

The chain combines TRBV7-2 with TRBJ2-7; weak D call: TRBD1 (7 bases). V shed 7 bases and J shed 2 bases, with 15 bases lying between them. The germline V gene encodes CDR1 SGHTA and CDR2 FQGNSA. The CDR3 has 14 residues. In nucleotides, the CDR3 is TGTGCCAGCACCCAAGGCGGGACAGCCTACGAGCAGTACTTC. Its translation: CASTQGGTAYEQYF.

The gene calls are TRBV7-4 and TRBJ2-7; 7 positions agree with TRBD1. The J segment lost 5 bases and the V segment lost 5 bases, leaving 12 bases of the junction unmatched. Germline CDR1 reads SGHVT; CDR2 reads SQSDAQ. The length of the CDR3 is 15 residues. This CDR3 reads CASSHLQGTDHEQYF. The CDR3 DNA follows: TGTGCCAGCAGCCACTTACAGGGGACGGACCACGAGCAGTACTTC.

On this clonotype: A much larger clone sits a single nucleotide away, making a read error possible. V gene TRBV11-2 combines with J gene TRBJ1-1, with 11 bases aligning to TRBD1. The CDR3 is 14 residues long. Trimming cost V 7 bases and J 6 bases; bases outside gene matches: 7. Germline-derived CDR1 and CDR2 are SGHAT and FQNNGV. The CDR3 spells CASTRTGGYAEAFF. In DNA, the CDR3 is TGTGCCAGCACCCGGACAGGGGGCTACGCTGAAGCTTTCTTT.

Notes on this clonotype: A read error is possible here, since a much larger clone lies one base away. The conserved phenylalanine or tryptophan normally closing the CDR3 is absent here, so this likely arose from a read error. This chain links TRBV6-2 or TRBV6-3 with TRBJ1-2; 8 bases are shared with TRBD1. Germline V gene data show CDR1 as MNHEY and CDR2 as SVGEGT. This CDR3 has 12 residues. V lost 7 bases to trimming and J lost 4 bases; unmatched junction nucleotides: 2. CDR3 protein: CASNDRGYGYTL. In DNA form, the CDR3 reads TGTGCCAGCAACGACAGGGGCTATGGCTACACCCTC.

Ten or more counts support this clonotype. J is TRBJ2-1 and V is TRBV4-3; D may correspond to TRBD1 or TRBD2 (6 bases each). The CDR3 is made up of 15 amino acids. The germline V gene has CDR1 LGHNA and CDR2 YSLEER. V lost 0 bases, J lost 7 bases, and 13 bases lay in between. CDR3 nucleotides: TGCGCCAGCAGCCAAGATAGGGGGGTGTGGAATGAGCAGTTCTTC. Its translation: CASSQDRGVWNEQFF.

The chain links TRBV29-1 to TRBJ2-1, with 8 bases identical to TRBD2. Per the germline V gene, CDR1 is SQVTM and CDR2 is ANQGSEA. J was trimmed by 10 bases and V by 4 bases; bases with no gene match: 6. The CDR3 is 12 amino acids. This chain's CDR3 is CSVAGGLVEQFF. In DNA, the CDR3 is TGCAGCGTTGCGGGGGGGCTGGTGGAGCAGTTCTTC.

Only a few counts were recorded for this clonotype. One end of the junction fails to match germline, which may point to a read error. This sequence joins TRBV2 and TRBJ1-1; no clear D gene. The CDR3 contains 10 residues. Germline CDR1 and CDR2: SNHLY and FYNNEI. The DNA of the CDR3 is TGTGCCAGCAGTTCGGCCGGGCCCCACTTT. It yields the protein CASSSAGPHF.

This sequence joins TRBV19 and TRBJ2-3; D not certain. Germline V gene data show CDR1 as LNHDA and CDR2 as SQIVND (reference sequence). This CDR3 spans 14 amino acids. Deletions cut 0 bases from V and 6 bases from J, with 10 bases between. CDR3 in amino acids: CASSIDPELDTQYF. The CDR3, as DNA: TGTGCCAGTAGTATAGATCCCGAGTTGGATACGCAGTATTTT. The full variable domain, in which reference TRBV19 and TRBJ2-3 provide the parts outside the CDR3, is DGGITQSPKYLFRKEGQNVTLSCEQNLNHDAMYWYRQDPGQGLRLIYYSQIVNDFQKGDIAEGYSVSREKKESFPLTVTSAQKNPTAFYLCASSIDPELDTQYFGPGTRLTVL.

The chain has TRBV19 and TRBJ2-7, with no clear D. The V gene lost 1 base and the J gene lost 6 bases, with 10 bases spanning the gap. CDR1 and CDR2 from the germline V gene are LNHDA and SQIVND (reference sequence). This CDR3 spans 13 amino acids. The CDR3, as DNA: TGTGCCAGTAGTATAGGGGAACGCGGCGAGCAGTACTTC. Protein: CASSIGERGEQYF.

The chain combines TRBV20-1 with TRBJ2-5, with unresolved D. There are 11 residues in the CDR3. Per germline, CDR1 DFQATT and CDR2 SNEGSKA (reference sequence). Trimming took off 4 bases at V and 5 bases at J, with 8 bases between the two ends. The CDR3: CSATGLETQYF. The CDR3 DNA reads TGCAGTGCTACAGGATTGGAGACCCAGTACTTC.

The chain has TRBV25-1 and TRBJ1-4; D unresolved. Germline V gives CDR1 MGHDK, CDR2 SYGVNS. The CDR3 has 13 residues. Trimming took 3 bases from V and 8 from J, leaving 10 bases between them. The CDR3 region has the DNA TGTGCCAGCAGTGAGCCGGGTCGGGAAAAACTGTTTTTT. Its protein is CASSEPGREKLFF.

The V and J genes are TRBV20-1 and TRBJ1-2; D is uncertain. This CDR3 is built from 14 residues. The V gene's germline CDR1 is DFQATT and CDR2 SNEGSKA (reference sequence). Trimming shortened V by 0 bases and J by 5 bases, and 13 bases separated the two germline ends. DNA for the CDR3: TGCAGTGCTAGAGATAAAAGGGAGATATATGGCTACACCTTC. Its protein product is CSARDKREIYGYTF.

The chain combines TRBV10-3 with TRBJ2-7; weak D call: TRBD2 (6 bases). Trimming removed 0 bases at V and 5 bases at J, with 14 bases between. This CDR3 spans 15 amino acids. Germline V gives CDR1 ENHRY, CDR2 SYGVKD. CDR3 in amino acids: CAISESDLGGHEQYF. CDR3 bases: TGTGCCATCAGTGAGTCGGACTTAGGAGGGCACGAGCAGTACTTC.

V gene TRBV12-3 or TRBV12-4 combines with J gene TRBJ1-2; D not resolved. This CDR3 contains 11 residues. V lost 10 bases, J lost 5 bases, and 11 bases lay in between. As DNA, the CDR3 is TGTGCCACCGCGAGCGCATATGGCTACACCTTC. Its protein product is CATASAYGYTF.

The chain joins TRBV6-1 to TRBJ2-1; D not resolved. CDR1 MNHNS and CDR2 SASEGT come from the germline V gene. Trimming took 2 bases from V and 7 from J, leaving 12 bases between them. The CDR3 has 14 residues. The DNA of the CDR3 is TGTGCCAGCAGTGAATTGTGGGTTGGTAATGAGCAGTTCTTC. This gives the protein CASSELWVGNEQFF.

This chain links TRBV6-2 or TRBV6-3 with TRBJ2-2; D gene ambiguous. Germline V lookup: CDR1 MNHEY, CDR2 SVGEGT. Trimming took 0 bases from V and 4 from J, leaving 6 bases between them. The CDR3 length is 14 residues. The chain's CDR3 is CASSYSSGTGELFF. For the CDR3, the DNA is TGTGCCAGCAGTTACTCGTCGGGCACCGGGGAGCTGTTTTTT.

The chain links TRBV9 to TRBJ2-7, with D tentatively TRBD2 (5 bases). Germline CDR1 SGDLS, CDR2 YYNGEE. The CDR3 spans 15 residues. V lost 0 bases and J lost 1, with 11 bases in between. Written as DNA, the CDR3 is TGTGCCAGCAGCGTAGGAGTGGACTTTTCCTACGAGCAGTACTTC. Translated: CASSVGVDFSYEQYF.

This chain links TRBV20-1 with TRBJ1-1, with 10 bases lining up with TRBD1. The CDR3 extends over 14 amino acids. Germline lookup yields CDR1 DFQATT and CDR2 SNEGSKA (reference sequence). J lost 3 bases, V lost 1 base, and 2 bases had no gene match. The CDR3 coding sequence is TGCAGTGCTAGAGTCGGGACAGGGGACACTGAAGCTTTCTTT. This encodes CSARVGTGDTEAFF.

This clonotype was counted at least ten times. The J gene is TRBJ1-1, the V gene TRBV7-2; no definite D call. Germline assignment: CDR1 SGHTA and CDR2 FQGNSA. The CDR3 spans 14 residues. V was pared by 4 bases and J by 0 bases, with 9 bases between. CDR3 nucleotide sequence: TGTGCCAGCAGCTCCGCGTCATTGAACACTGAAGCTTTCTTT. This translates into CASSSASLNTEAFF. Full variable domain (missing parts from reference TRBV7-2 and TRBJ1-1): GAGVSQSPSNKVTEKGKDVELRCDPISGHTALYWYRQSLGQGLEFLIYFQGNSAPDKSGLPSDRFSAERTGGSVSTLTIQRTQQEDSAVYLCASSSASLNTEAFFGQGTRLTVV.

The rearrangement uses TRBV24-1 and TRBJ2-2; D uncertain. The CDR3 runs 15 residues. Deletions cut 8 bases from V and 0 bases from J, with 12 bases between. Germline loops: CDR1 KGHDR, CDR2 SFDVKD. In nucleotides, the CDR3 is TGTGCCACCAAATCCAGACGCACGAACACCGGGGAGCTGTTTTTT. Its protein is CATKSRRTNTGELFF.

Points on this clonotype: A single base separates this from a much larger clone, so it may be a read error. V usage is TRBV6-2 or TRBV6-3 and J usage is TRBJ1-1; D remains unclear. This CDR3 has 14 amino acids. Germline assignment: CDR1 MNHEY and CDR2 SVGEGT. As DNA, the CDR3 is TGTGCCAGCAGTAGAGCTGCGAGGACCACTGAAGCTTCCTTT. Translating it yields CASSRAARTTEASF.

This clonotype was seen ten or more times. This rearrangement joins TRBV7-3 to TRBJ2-3, with a possible D match to TRBD1 (5 bases). This CDR3 spans 13 amino acids. The ends were cut back, 6 bases at V and 5 bases at J, with 12 bases in the middle. The germline V gene encodes CDR1 SGHTA and CDR2 FQGTGA. The CDR3 DNA follows: TGTGCCAGCAGTCCTCAAGGGGTAGATACGCAGTATTTT. It is translated as CASSPQGVDTQYF.

With respect to this clonotype: Germline and junction disagree at one end, which may indicate a read error. The genes are TRBV10-3 and TRBJ1-2; possibly TRBD1 for D (6 bases). Germline V gene lookup returns CDR1 ENHRY and CDR2 SYGVKD. This CDR3 region has 15 residues. DNA for the CDR3: TGTGCCAGCAGTTACATGCCGACAGGAAACTATGGCTACACCTTC. This translates into CASSYMPTGNYGYTF.